This section outlines one T cell receptor (beta chain) sequence together with its context. Its antigen is not known. The entry originates in a study of cytomegalovirus exposure and HLA in healthy donors. Study outcomes and limitations: Rare TCR sequences dominated, though some public TCRs recurred in many donors. Most subjects had HLA-A and HLA-B alleles reportedly predicted accurately by TCR beta sequences. Most of the TCR beta V segments (in an earlier analysis) were productive either about 90% or about 30% of the time.

Per the germline V gene, CDR1 is MDHEN and CDR2 is SYDVKM. The CDR3 runs to 13 residues. V gave up 7 bases and J gave up 4 bases, with 14 bases separating them. PCR primers comprised 60 Vbeta and 13 Jbeta primers. In the authors' workflow: The count from a later analysis was tens of millions of unique TCR beta chains, some 10 million of them shared. Sequencing was performed with immunoSEQ multiplex PCR; in TCRdb, only in-frame clones are kept and a portion is missing. V, J and clone size derive from that table, while D and trimming were established from the DNA sequence. The sample holds about 90,000 clones, over 60% seen once.

The sequencing input was PBMCs. The chain employs TRBV28 and TRBJ2-7; D uncertain. The source of this sequence is a woman aged 40 to 50 in good health and CMV-seropositive. The CDR3 DNA sequence: TGTGCCAGCACCCCGTTCCCTGCGTACGAGCAGTACTTC. Encoded protein: CASTPFPAYEQYF.